This T cell receptor beta chain was identified in a study of T-cell reconstitution after alpha-beta-depleted transplantation in children (dated by TCRdb to the mid-2010s). With regard to the full study: Using TCR repertoire profiling, the study quantitatively followed how T-cell immune reconstitution unfolded in children after TCRalphabeta/CD19-depleted allogeneic hematopoietic cell transplantation.

The receptor library was made with PCR. The sample was run on an Illumina HiSeq 2500. TCR libraries were prepared with molecular barcoding, using unique molecular identifiers to normalize TCRbeta repertoire quantification. In-frame beta chains were kept once TCRdb had trimmed the public reads at Q25 with fastp and called clones with MiXCR. Each CDR3 protein gets just one entry, which takes the most common genes and DNA from the rows behind it. This sample lists 250,000 to 300,000 distinct CDR3 sequences; approximately 9.8% were detected once. The ten largest make up roughly 9.1% of the sample. With respect to this clonotype: Its antigen is not yet known. The junction does not match germline at one end; this may be a read error.

This specimen was PBMCs from the stem cell graft donor, taken from the stem cell graft. This sequence was found in a human donor who donated a stem cell graft to a child with SCID.

In nucleotide form, the sequence is TGTGCCAGCAGCTTACGGACGGTCTCTGGGGCCAACGTCATGACTTTC. The translation is CASSLRTVSGANVMTF. This sequence uses TRBV7-9 and TRBJ2-6; a tentative D call is TRBD1 (5 bases match). From cysteine to phenylalanine, the CDR3 is 16 amino acids long. Only CDR3 DNA remains: 48 bases, in frame from the first base. CDR1 and CDR2, looked up from the germline V gene (reference sequence), are SEHNR and FQNEAQ.